This is a list of T cell receptor beta chains from one sample in a study of identical twins. MiXCR, run by TCRdb on the 5' RACE reads, gives a single entry per CDR3 protein. Here the sample spans roughly 630,000 distinct CDR3 sequences, about 7.1% being singletons. These records were also assigned to another study, of yellow fever vaccine responses in identical twins.

Sequencing input: PBMCs. All receptors come from a woman younger than 30 in good health. CDR3s include the opening cysteine and the closing phenylalanine or tryptophan. Fields, in order: clone size, V gene, J gene, D gene, CDR3 protein, CDR3 DNA. The D gene is left open where the match is weak. Only some rows state a clone size, as once, few, many or a class for expanded clones.

-	TRBV6-5	TRBJ2-1	-	CASRRGAEPYNEQFF	TGTGCCAGCAGGAGAGGAGCGGAACCCTACAATGAGCAGTTCTTC
many	TRBV3-1	TRBJ2-2	-	CASRPGLLSNTGELFF	TGTGCCAGCAGACCAGGCCTGCTATCGAACACCGGGGAGCTGTTTTTT
many	TRBV7-8	TRBJ2-1	-	CASNLGARGYNEQFF	TGTGCCAGCAACCTCGGGGCTAGAGGCTACAATGAGCAGTTCTTC
few	TRBV4-1	TRBJ2-2	TRBD1	CASSPIDRGRTGELFF	TGCGCCAGCAGCCCAATAGACAGGGGGCGCACCGGGGAGCTGTTTTTT
-	TRBV20-1	TRBJ2-1	TRBD2	CSARAWGGGAINEQFF	TGCAGTGCTAGAGCCTGGGGCGGGGGGGCCATCAATGAGCAGTTCTTC
many	TRBV5-1	TRBJ2-1	TRBD2	CASSPGLAGGPYNEQFF	TGCGCCAGCAGCCCGGGACTAGCGGGAGGCCCCTACAATGAGCAGTTCTTC
-	TRBV11-2	TRBJ2-1	TRBD2	CASSPRLAGVLVRNEQFF	TGTGCCAGCAGCCCCCGACTAGCGGGAGTGTTAGTTCGTAATGAGCAGTTCTTC
few	TRBV5-1	TRBJ2-7	TRBD2	CASSSWTSGSYEQYF	TGCGCCAGCAGCTCCTGGACTAGCGGTTCCTACGAGCAGTACTTC
many	TRBV4-1	TRBJ2-1	TRBD2	CASSQATSGTNEQFF	TGCGCCAGCAGCCAAGCAACTAGCGGGACGAATGAGCAGTTCTTC
-	TRBV27	TRBJ1-6	TRBD1	CASSPTPDRRSSYNSPLHF	TGTGCCAGCAGTCCTACCCCGGACAGGAGGAGCTCCTATAATTCACCCCTCCACTTT
few	TRBV5-1	TRBJ2-7	TRBD2	CASSLAGLAGGQAYEQYF	TGCGCCAGCAGCTTGGCGGGACTAGCGGGGGGTCAGGCCTACGAGCAGTACTTC
many	TRBV27	TRBJ2-5	TRBD2	CASSFGGGAAETQYF	TGTGCCAGCAGTTTTGGCGGGGGGGCCGCGGAGACCCAGTACTTC
-	TRBV20-1	TRBJ2-3	TRBD2	CSARAAGGRTDTQYF	TGCAGTGCTAGAGCCGCGGGGGGCCGCACAGATACGCAGTATTTT
many	TRBV6-5	TRBJ1-1	-	CASSYSMGGHTEAFF	TGTGCCAGCAGTTACTCGATGGGGGGGCACACTGAAGCTTTCTTT
many	TRBV5-6	TRBJ1-2	-	CASSFVPGGSYTF	TGTGCCAGCAGCTTTGTACCTGGGGGCAGCTACACCTTC
many	TRBV12-3/TRBV12-4	TRBJ2-1	-	CASSSLGHEQFF	TGTGCCAGCAGTTCCCTTGGGCATGAGCAGTTCTTC
many	TRBV5-1	TRBJ2-4	-	CASSSGPGEAKNIQYF	TGCGCCAGCAGTTCGGGACCTGGGGAGGCCAAAAACATTCAGTACTTC
many	TRBV25-1	TRBJ2-1	-	CASSYSPLYNEQFF	TGTGCCAGCAGTTACAGTCCTCTCTACAATGAGCAGTTCTTC
few	TRBV29-1	TRBJ1-1	TRBD1	CSVGRTGGTEAFF	TGCAGCGTCGGGAGGACAGGGGGCACTGAAGCTTTCTTT
few	TRBV7-3	TRBJ2-1	TRBD1	CASSLQGVQGNEQFF	TGTGCCAGCAGCTTGCAGGGGGTGCAGGGCAATGAGCAGTTCTTC
few	TRBV20-1	TRBJ2-7	TRBD2	CSAPGTSGRGSYEQYF	TGCAGTGCACCGGGGACTAGCGGGAGGGGATCCTACGAGCAGTACTTC
few	TRBV11-2	TRBJ1-5	TRBD1	CAGRRGNDQPQHF	TGTGCCGGACGCAGGGGGAACGACCAGCCCCAGCATTTT
few	TRBV20-1	TRBJ2-2	TRBD1	CSASQGASGELFF	TGCAGTGCGAGTCAGGGGGCTTCCGGGGAGCTGTTTTTT
few	TRBV6-1	TRBJ2-3	-	CASKGDPSFTDTQYF	TGTGCCAGCAAAGGGGATCCTTCTTTCACAGATACGCAGTATTTT
-	TRBV25-1	TRBJ1-2	-	CASSESQGLNYGYTF	TGTGCCAGCAGTGAATCACAGGGCTTAAACTATGGCTACACCTTC
-	TRBV27	TRBJ1-3	-	CASREFSGNTIYF	TGTGCCAGCAGAGAATTCTCTGGAAACACCATATATTTT
many	TRBV12-3/TRBV12-4	TRBJ2-1	-	CASSLLGESSYNEQFF	TGTGCCAGCAGTTTATTGGGGGAAAGCTCCTACAATGAGCAGTTCTTC
-	TRBV14	TRBJ2-7	-	CASSQGVGTYEQYF	TGTGCCAGCAGCCAAGGGGTGGGCACCTACGAGCAGTACTTC
few	TRBV5-1	TRBJ2-5	TRBD1	CASSTGQGPQETQYF	TGCGCCAGCAGCACTGGACAGGGGCCCCAAGAGACCCAGTACTTC
-	TRBV25-1	TRBJ2-1	-	CASSEFRGNRDNEQFF	TGTGCCAGCAGTGAATTCCGGGGGAACAGGGACAATGAGCAGTTCTTC
few	TRBV19	TRBJ2-1	TRBD2	CASSILAGAVNEQFF	TGTGCCAGTAGTATACTAGCGGGAGCCGTCAATGAGCAGTTCTTC
-	TRBV6-1	TRBJ1-1	-	CASRAPVRSRVPEAFF	TGTGCCAGCAGGGCCCCTGTACGTAGTCGGGTACCTGAAGCTTTCTTT
-	TRBV27	TRBJ2-3	-	CASQKISTDTQYF	TGTGCCAGCCAAAAAATTAGCACAGATACGCAGTATTTT
few	TRBV18	TRBJ1-4	TRBD1	CASSAERRDRGNEKLFF	TGTGCCAGCTCAGCCGAACGCCGGGACAGGGGTAATGAAAAACTGTTTTTT
few	TRBV5-1	TRBJ2-1	-	CASSWYSYRFHNEQFF	TGCGCCAGCAGCTGGTACTCCTACCGGTTCCACAATGAGCAGTTCTTC
many	TRBV19	TRBJ2-2	-	CASTSSANTGELFF	TGTGCCAGTACTAGCTCGGCGAACACCGGGGAGCTGTTTTTT
many	TRBV12-3/TRBV12-4	TRBJ2-2	-	CASSLALTPVTGELFF	TGTGCCAGCAGTTTAGCGCTGACACCTGTCACCGGGGAGCTGTTTTTT
-	TRBV5-1	TRBJ2-5	TRBD2	CASSPGTSGGTETQYF	TGCGCCAGCAGCCCCGGGACTAGCGGAGGGACAGAGACCCAGTACTTC
many	TRBV14	TRBJ2-1	TRBD2	CASSQEGGLAGGEQFF	TGTGCCAGCAGCCAAGAAGGTGGACTAGCGGGAGGTGAGCAGTTCTTC
-	TRBV11-3	TRBJ1-1	TRBD1	CASSFGQGVGSTEAFF	TGTGCCAGCAGCTTCGGACAGGGGGTTGGGAGCACTGAAGCTTTCTTT
few	TRBV20-1	TRBJ2-7	-	CSARDAGFTNEQYF	TGCAGTGCTAGAGATGCAGGATTTACTAACGAGCAGTACTTC
few	TRBV29-1	TRBJ2-5	-	CAGWTQETQYF	TGCGCGGGGTGGACACAAGAGACCCAGTACTTC
few	TRBV2	TRBJ1-1	-	CASIPLGRAEAFF	TGTGCCAGCATTCCTCTGGGACGGGCTGAAGCTTTCTTT
few	TRBV12-3/TRBV12-4	TRBJ2-5	TRBD2	CATRLAGAKGTQYF	TGTGCCACCAGATTAGCGGGAGCGAAGGGGACCCAGTACTTC
-	TRBV12-3/TRBV12-4	TRBJ1-4	TRBD1	CARTRETTGGGEKLFF	TGTGCCAGAACGCGGGAGACCACAGGGGGTGGTGAAAAACTGTTTTTT
many	TRBV11-2	TRBJ2-1	-	CASSLGTGRNEQFF	TGTGCCAGCAGCTTAGGGACGGGTAGGAATGAGCAGTTCTTC
few	TRBV6-1	TRBJ2-7	TRBD2	CASRSGLAVSYEQYF	TGTGCCAGCAGGTCGGGACTAGCGGTCTCCTACGAGCAGTACTTC
-	TRBV4-1	TRBJ2-3	-	CASSQDPRGGGVKDTQYF	TGCGCCAGCAGCCAAGATCCCAGGGGGGGGGGCGTAAAAGATACGCAGTATTTT
-	TRBV29-1	TRBJ1-1	-	CSVVVTIEAFF	TGCAGCGTTGTAGTGACTATTGAAGCTTTCTTT
-	TRBV12-3/TRBV12-4	TRBJ1-2	TRBD1	CASRWRTGDYTF	TGTGCCAGCAGGTGGCGGACAGGAGATTACACCTTC
many	TRBV12-3/TRBV12-4	TRBJ1-1	-	CASSLIQNTEAFF	TGTGCCAGCAGTTTAATCCAGAACACTGAAGCTTTCTTT
-	TRBV20-1	TRBJ1-1	-	CSARFEVKTEAFF	TGCAGTGCTAGATTTGAGGTAAAAACTGAAGCTTTCTTT
-	TRBV7-9	TRBJ2-1	-	CASSLGYTLFF	TGTGCCAGCAGTTTAGGATATACGCTGTTCTTC